This TCR beta chain is drawn from a study of T cells expressing NK-cell markers. About the research overall: Sorted CD3+CD56-NKG2C+, CD3+CD56+NKG2C- and CD3+CD56+NKG2C+ T cells were the source of the TCR beta repertoires.

CDR1 is SGHTA and CDR2 is FQGNSA in the germline V gene. This CDR3 spans 13 amino acids. From its re-call of the 5' RACE reads, TCRdb lists each CDR3 protein once, without DNA. The sample's table shows 350,000 to 500,000 distinct CDR3 sequences. The clonotype comes from a woman aged 18 to 69 in good health. Source material: blood T cells: a sorted CD56 or NKG2C T cell subset, CD4+ or CD8+ T cells, or bulk PBMC T cells (not recorded which). The genes are TRBV7-2 and TRBJ2-1; TCRdb selects TRBD2, and the lack of DNA leaves this call unchecked. Here the CDR3 reads CASSLAGGAAQFF.